Sequencing of this TCR beta chain was carried out in a study of graft-versus-host responses after intestinal transplantation. Study-wide background: Recipients across the board were started on anti-thymocyte globulin induction, then kept on tacrolimus and steroids for around three years.

Assay used: immunoSEQ multiplex PCR; TCRdb lists only in-frame clones, some missing. The sample lists over 8,500 clones; roughly 95% were seen once. Germline CDR1 reads SGDLS; CDR2 reads YYNGEE. Between the trimmed V and J ends, which lost 3 bases and 5 bases, there was a span of 14 bases. CDR3 length: 14 residues. The material sequenced was bone marrow, taken 500 to 550 days after intestinal transplantation. The source is a human patient who received an intestinal transplant, so some T cells may come from the graft donor. The chain links TRBV9 to TRBJ1-1; D is possibly TRBD1 (6 bases). CDR3 in amino acids: CASSATTQGTEAFF. CDR3 nucleotide sequence: TGTGCCAGCAGCGCTACAACCCAGGGGACTGAAGCTTTCTTT.